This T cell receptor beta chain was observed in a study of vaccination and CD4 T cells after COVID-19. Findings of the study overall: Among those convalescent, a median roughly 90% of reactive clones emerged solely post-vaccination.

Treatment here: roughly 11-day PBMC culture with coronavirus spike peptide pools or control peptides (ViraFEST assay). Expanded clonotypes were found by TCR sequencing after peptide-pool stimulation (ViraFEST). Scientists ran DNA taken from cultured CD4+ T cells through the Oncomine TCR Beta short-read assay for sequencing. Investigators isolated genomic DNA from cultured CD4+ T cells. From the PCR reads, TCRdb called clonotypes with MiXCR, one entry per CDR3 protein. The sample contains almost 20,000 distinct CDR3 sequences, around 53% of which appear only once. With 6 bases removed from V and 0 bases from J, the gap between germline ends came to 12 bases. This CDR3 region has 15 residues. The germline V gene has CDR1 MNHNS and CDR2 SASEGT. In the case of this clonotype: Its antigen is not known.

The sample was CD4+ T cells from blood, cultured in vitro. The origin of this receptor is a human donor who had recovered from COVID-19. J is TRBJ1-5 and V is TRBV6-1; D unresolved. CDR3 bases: TGTGCCAGCAGACCAGACGGCTATAGCAATCAGCCCCAGCATTTT. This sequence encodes CASRPDGYSNQPQHF.